Listed below are T cell receptor beta chains from one sample, sequenced in a study of T cells in Graves' hyperthyroidism and ophthalmopathy. MiXCR was run by TCRdb on the multiplex PCR reads, yielding one entry per CDR3 protein. The sample consists of 500,000 to 600,000 distinct CDR3 sequences, less than 20% of them appearing once. The sample consisted of blood. All receptors come from a man between 35 and 55 years old with Graves' ophthalmopathy. Each CDR3 is given with its conserved first and last residue. Each record gives: D gene, J gene, V gene, clone size, CDR3 DNA, CDR3 protein. A D gene is named only where the DNA matches it firmly. Clone size appears in some rows only: once, few, many, or a class for an expanded clone.

>-|TRBJ1-1|TRBV30|many
TGTGCCTGGAGTGTAACGAGGGGAACTGAAGCTTTCTTT
CAWSVTRGTEAFF
>-|TRBJ1-1|TRBV6-1|-
TGTGCCAGCAGCCGTGGACAGATAACTGAAGCTTTCTTT
CASSRGQITEAFF
>TRBD2|TRBJ2-1|TRBV12-3/TRBV12-4|many
TGTGCCAGCAGTTTCGGAGGCGGGAGGGTGGAGCAGCAGTTCTTC
CASSFGGGRVEQQFF
>TRBD1|TRBJ1-2|TRBV6-1|few
TGTGCCAGCAGCCCAGACAGGGATGGCTACACCTTC
CASSPDRDGYTF
>-|TRBJ2-7|TRBV13|-
TGTGCCAGCAGTTTCGGACCTTCCTACAATGAGCAGTACTTC
CASSFGPSYNEQYF
>-|TRBJ1-5|TRBV12-5|few
TGTGCTAGTGGTGTCGGGACACCGTCGCATTTT
CASGVGTPSHF
>-|TRBJ2-7|TRBV12-3/TRBV12-4|-
TGTGCCAGCAGTTTTTGCAGATCCGTACCAACCTACGAGCAGTACTTC
CASSFCRSVPTYEQYF
>TRBD1|TRBJ1-2|TRBV10-2|-
TGCGCCAGCAGTGAGTCGACGACAGGGGGATATGGTGACGGCTACACCTTC
CASSESTTGGYGDGYTF
>TRBD1|TRBJ2-5|TRBV9|few
TGTGCCAGCAGCCCGGGACAGGGGGTAGAGACCCAGTACTTC
CASSPGQGVETQYF
>TRBD1|TRBJ1-5|TRBV30|many
TGTGCCTGGAGTACGAACAGGGGGAAGAGCAATCAGCCCCAGCATTTT
CAWSTNRGKSNQPQHF
>TRBD2|TRBJ2-4|TRBV7-2|-
TGTGCCAGCAGCCGGTGGGGAGCGGGAGGCAACATTCAGTACTTC
CASSRWGAGGNIQYF
>-|TRBJ2-3|TRBV7-9|-
TGTACCAGCAGCTTAGTGGCACGCCTCCCCGCAGATACGCAGTATTTT
CTSSLVARLPADTQYF
>-|TRBJ1-1|TRBV20-1|few
TGCAGTGCTAGGAGGGAGGACACCTGGGGAGACACTGAAGCTTTCTTT
CSARREDTWGDTEAFF
>-|TRBJ2-7|TRBV24-1|-
TGTGCCACCAGTGATTTGCAAACGGACGAGCAGTACTTC
CATSDLQTDEQYF
>-|TRBJ1-4|TRBV28|-
TGTGCCAGCAGCTCCGCCGCTAATGAAAAACTGTTTTTT
CASSSAANEKLFF
>-|TRBJ2-2|TRBV4-3|-
TGCGCCAGCAGTCGGGTAGTCACGGCCGAAGGTGGGGAGCTGTTTTTT
CASSRVVTAEGGELFF
>TRBD1|TRBJ1-4|TRBV25-1|-
TGTGCCAGCAGTGTCTCGGGACAGATAGATGAAAAACTGTTTTTT
CASSVSGQIDEKLFF
>-|TRBJ1-2|TRBV12-3/TRBV12-4|-
TGTGCCAGCAGGCTGGGACGGAATAACTATGGCTACACCTTC
CASRLGRNNYGYTF
>TRBD2|TRBJ2-7|TRBV20-1|-
TGCAGTGCTAGAGATAGCGGGGGGTTACCCTACGAGCAGTACTTC
CSARDSGGLPYEQYF
>-|TRBJ1-1|TRBV13|few
TGTGCCTCGATACAGCACCAGAGGACTGAAGCTTTCTTT
CASIQHQRTEAFF
>-|TRBJ2-7|TRBV6-2/TRBV6-3|many
TGTGCCAGCAGTTACCAAGTCACGGGAACCTACGAGCAGTACTTC
CASSYQVTGTYEQYF
>-|TRBJ2-3|TRBV2|few
TGTGCCAGCAGTGGTTGGAGGAGCACAGATACGCAGTATTTT
CASSGWRSTDTQYF
>TRBD1|TRBJ2-7|TRBV5-1|-
TGCGCCAGCCGCCTAGGGGACAGGGGGTACGAGCAGTACTTC
CASRLGDRGYEQYF
>-|TRBJ2-7|TRBV20-1|few
TGCAGCGGGGAAGGGAGCTCCTACGAGCAGTACTTC
CSGEGSSYEQYF
>-|TRBJ1-1|TRBV5-8|many
TGTGCCAGCAGCTCTAAGTGGGACATACGAAGGATGGTAGACACTGAAGCTTTCTTT
CASSSKWDIRRMVDTEAFF
>-|TRBJ1-2|TRBV27|many
TGTGCCAGCACCACCCCCGGGTACGGGGGCTACACCTTC
CASTTPGYGGYTF
>TRBD1|TRBJ1-2|TRBV2|many
TGTGCCAGTATAAGAGGGGGCGCGGACTATGGCTACACCTTC
CASIRGGADYGYTF
>-|TRBJ2-7|TRBV6-2/TRBV6-3|-
TGTGCCAGCAGGGCGGGGGACAGGCTCTACGAGCAGTACTTC
CASRAGDRLYEQYF
>-|TRBJ2-1|TRBV7-2|-
TGTGCCAGCAGCGCAACCCCACCGGGACTGGCAGAAATTTTCAGCTCCTACAATGAGCAGTTCTTC
CASSATPPGLAEIFSSYNEQFF
>TRBD2|TRBJ2-1|TRBV5-4|-
TGTGCCAGCAGCCCCGGGGGCGGGAGGGCCGGGGATGAGCAGTTCTTC
CASSPGGGRAGDEQFF
>-|TRBJ2-1|TRBV24-1|few
TGTGCCACCAGCCGCTACAATGAGCAGTTCTTC
CATSRYNEQFF
>-|TRBJ1-1|TRBV15|few
TGTGCCACCAGCAAACAGAACACTGAAGCTTTCTTT
CATSKQNTEAFF
>TRBD1|TRBJ2-7|TRBV20-1|many
TGCAGTGCTCGGAAGGGGACAGGGAGTTCCTACGAGCAGTACTTC
CSARKGTGSSYEQYF
>-|TRBJ1-1|TRBV6-9|-
TGCGCCAGCAGGACTCAACCCGGGCCTTTCTTT
CASRTQPGPFF
>TRBD1|TRBJ2-5|TRBV12-3/TRBV12-4|-
TGTGCCAGCAGGATTGACAGGGGGCGGCAAGAGACCCAGTACTTC
CASRIDRGRQETQYF
>-|TRBJ1-1|TRBV7-9|-
TGTGCCAGCAGCTTAGACGGGGAGGGGGTAGCTTTCTTT
CASSLDGEGVAFF
>-|TRBJ2-5|TRBV7-2|-
TGTGCCAGCAGCTTATGGGCAGGGGCAGAGACCCAGTACTTC
CASSLWAGAETQYF
>TRBD1|TRBJ1-2|TRBV5-8|few
TGTGCCAGCAGCTCCTCAAAGGGGGCAGAAGGCTACACCTTC
CASSSSKGAEGYTF
>-|TRBJ1-1|TRBV9|-
TGTGCCAGCAGCGCCGGACACACTGAAGCTTTCTTT
CASSAGHTEAFF
>-|TRBJ2-3|TRBV28|-
TGTGCCAGCAGTGAATGGAGCGGCACAGATACGCAGTATTTT
CASSEWSGTDTQYF
>-|TRBJ1-4|TRBV7-2|-
TGTGCCAGCAGCTTAGACATCTGGGGTTATGAAAAACTGTTTTTT
CASSLDIWGYEKLFF
>TRBD1|TRBJ2-1|TRBV7-9|many
TGTGCCAGCAGTCAAAGACAGGGGGCCACCTACAATGAGCAGTTCTTC
CASSQRQGATYNEQFF
>TRBD1|TRBJ1-1|TRBV10-3|few
TGTGCCATCAGTGTCTCGGGACAGATGGCTTTCTTT
CAISVSGQMAFF
>-|TRBJ1-4|TRBV15|-
TGTGCCACCACGCATACCGGGACTGCTAATGAAAAACTGTTTTTT
CATTHTGTANEKLFF
>TRBD1|TRBJ1-2|TRBV18|-
TGTGCCAGCGCCACAGGGGCTGGCTACACCTTC
CASATGAGYTF
>-|TRBJ2-5|TRBV30|few
TGTGCCTGGAGTCTTCGAGGGATTCAAGAGACCCAGTACTTC
CAWSLRGIQETQYF
>-|TRBJ2-2|TRBV12-3/TRBV12-4|few
TGTGCCAGCAGGCGAGTACGGAACACCGGGGAGCTGTTTTTT
CASRRVRNTGELFF
>TRBD1|TRBJ1-1|TRBV19|few
TGTGCCAGTAGTATCCTCTCCCCCGGACAGGACGAAGCTTTCTTT
CASSILSPGQDEAFF
>TRBD2|TRBJ2-3|TRBV7-6|few
TGTGCCAGCAGCGTCGACCGCTCGGGACTAGCGGTCGTGACAGATACGCAGTATTTT
CASSVDRSGLAVVTDTQYF